The text below deals with one T cell receptor beta chain. Antigen specificity is unknown. There were TCR beta CDR3 regions amplified from RNA transcripts. The HTBI primer set drove a first-round RT-PCR of the TCR CDR3. TCRdb re-called the multiplex PCR reads through MiXCR, storing one row per CDR3 protein. This table holds 550,000 to 850,000 distinct CDR3 sequences, about 19% found once. The CDR3 has 17 residues. From germline, CDR1 is LGHDT and CDR2 YNNKEL (reference sequence). V lost 1 base, J lost 6 bases, and 11 bases stayed unmatched. This entry comes from a study of T cells in Graves' hyperthyroidism and ophthalmopathy. The patients, who ranged from 18 to 65 in age, presented with newly diagnosed hyperthyroidism lasting under 2 months. PBMCs were sourced from more than 7.5 ml fresh peripheral blood. The study, taken as a whole, reports: Ophthalmopathy was distinguished from stable hyperthyroidism by 13 V-J signatures. For ophthalmopathy, model prediction preceded onset by a median about 6.2 months.

Sequencing input: blood. This clonotype originated in a woman in her forties or fifties with Graves' hyperthyroidism that later progressed to Graves' ophthalmopathy. The chain carries TRBV3-1 and TRBJ2-1; TRBD2 aligns across 8 bases. CDR3 in amino acids: CASSQGTGGPFGNEQFF. The CDR3 nucleotides read TGTGCCAGCAGCCAAGGGACGGGGGGGCCGTTTGGCAATGAGCAGTTCTTC.